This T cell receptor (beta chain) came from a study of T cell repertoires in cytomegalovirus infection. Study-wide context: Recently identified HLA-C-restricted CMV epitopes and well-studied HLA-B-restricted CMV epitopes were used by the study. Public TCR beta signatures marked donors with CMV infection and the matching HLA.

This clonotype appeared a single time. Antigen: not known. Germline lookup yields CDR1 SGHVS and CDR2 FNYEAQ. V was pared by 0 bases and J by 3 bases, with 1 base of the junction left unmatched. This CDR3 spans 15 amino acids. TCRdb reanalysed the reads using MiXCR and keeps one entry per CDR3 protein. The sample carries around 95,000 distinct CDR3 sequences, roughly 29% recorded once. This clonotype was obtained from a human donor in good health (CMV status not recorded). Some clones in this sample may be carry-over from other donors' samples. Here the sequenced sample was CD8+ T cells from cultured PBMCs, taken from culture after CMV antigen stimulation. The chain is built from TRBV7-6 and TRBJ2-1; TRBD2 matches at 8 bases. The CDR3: CASSLALAGYNEQFF. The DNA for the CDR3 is TGTGCCAGCAGCTTAGCTCTAGCGGGCTACAATGAGCAGTTCTTC.